In its sample, the clone carrying this T cell receptor (beta chain) was seen many times. Amplification of TCR beta CDR3 regions was performed using RNA transcripts as template. The TCR CDR3 was amplified in a first-round RT-PCR using the HTBI primer set. TCRdb re-called the multiplex PCR reads with MiXCR, one entry per CDR3 protein. The data show some 210,000 distinct CDR3 sequences, roughly 17% seen once. Germline V gene data show CDR1 as LGHDT and CDR2 as YNNKEL (reference sequence). The CDR3 is 14 residues long. J gave up 12 bases and V 3 bases, and 11 bases lay outside the gene matches. This record belongs to a study of T cells in Graves' hyperthyroidism and ophthalmopathy.

This clonotype was obtained from a middle-aged man with Graves' hyperthyroidism. V is TRBV3-1 and J is TRBJ1-1, with 9 bases that match TRBD1. The sample comprised blood. For the CDR3, the DNA is TGTGCCAGCAGCCACGCCAATAGGGACAGGGTCCCTTTCTTT. This sequence encodes CASSHANRDRVPFF.